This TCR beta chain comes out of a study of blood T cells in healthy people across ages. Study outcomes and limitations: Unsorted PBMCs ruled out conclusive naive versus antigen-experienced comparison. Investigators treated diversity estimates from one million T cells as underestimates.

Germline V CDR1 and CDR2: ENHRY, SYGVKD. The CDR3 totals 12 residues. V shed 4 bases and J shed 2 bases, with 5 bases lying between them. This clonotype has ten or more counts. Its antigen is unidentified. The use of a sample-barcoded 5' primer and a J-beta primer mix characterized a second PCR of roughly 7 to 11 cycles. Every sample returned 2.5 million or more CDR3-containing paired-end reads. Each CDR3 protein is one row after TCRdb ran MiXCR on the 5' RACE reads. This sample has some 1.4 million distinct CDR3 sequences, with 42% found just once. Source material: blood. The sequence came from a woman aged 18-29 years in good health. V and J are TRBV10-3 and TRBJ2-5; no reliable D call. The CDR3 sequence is CAISGEQETQYF. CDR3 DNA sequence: TGTGCCATCAGTGGCGAGCAAGAGACCCAGTACTTC.